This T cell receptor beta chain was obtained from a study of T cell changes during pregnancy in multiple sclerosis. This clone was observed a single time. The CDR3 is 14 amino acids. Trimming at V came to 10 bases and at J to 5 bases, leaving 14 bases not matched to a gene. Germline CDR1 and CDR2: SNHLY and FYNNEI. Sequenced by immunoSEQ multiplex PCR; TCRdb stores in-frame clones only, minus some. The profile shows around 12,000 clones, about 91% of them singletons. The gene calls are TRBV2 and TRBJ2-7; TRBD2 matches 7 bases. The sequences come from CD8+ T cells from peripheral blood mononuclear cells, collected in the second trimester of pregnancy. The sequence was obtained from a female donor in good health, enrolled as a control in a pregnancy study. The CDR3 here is CATSWTSGVDEQYF. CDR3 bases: TGTGCCACTTCCTGGACTAGTGGAGTGGACGAGCAGTACTTC.